Following are 20 T cell receptor beta chains from one sample sequenced in a study of CD8 T cells in Susac syndrome. cDNA came from around 0.54 to 1 ug RNA primed by random hexamers. TCRdb called the immunoSEQ multiplex PCR reads again in MiXCR, with one record for every CDR3 protein. The top ten hold approximately 0.12% of the sample, which has under 200,000 distinct CDR3 sequences, roughly 95% seen once. Material: CD4+ T cells from PBMCs. The receptors come from a human donor with Susac syndrome.

The chain is built from TRBV29-1 and TRBJ1-1; TRBD1 matches at 7 bases. The CDR3 covers 13 residues. The germline V gene has CDR1 SQVTM and CDR2 ANQGSEA. Trimming took 4 bases from V and 10 from J; bases not matched to a gene: 12. CDR3 loop: CSVAQDRLGGAFF. DNA of the CDR3: TGCAGCGTTGCCCAGGACAGGCTGGGGGGAGCTTTCTTT.

This chain uses TRBV28 with TRBJ2-7, with D possibly being TRBD1 (6 bases). The V gene's germline CDR1 is MDHEN and CDR2 SYDVKM. CDR3 length: 13 amino acids. Trimming took 5 bases from V and 6 from J, leaving 14 bases between them. The CDR3: CASSRIQGGEQYF. The CDR3 DNA follows: TGTGCCAGCAGTCGGATACAGGGTGGCGAGCAGTACTTC.

The V and J genes are TRBV3-1 and TRBJ2-3; D is unresolved. Germline-derived CDR1 and CDR2 are LGHDT and YNNKEL (reference sequence). This CDR3 has 14 amino acids. Trimming pared 1 base from V and 6 bases from J, leaving 11 bases between. The CDR3 DNA reads TGTGCCAGCAGCCAAGGTGTATCTTCGGATACGCAGTATTTT. This encodes CASSQGVSSDTQYF.

The V gene is TRBV29-1, the J gene TRBJ1-5, with 7 positions matching TRBD1. The CDR3 totals 16 residues. The germline V gene encodes CDR1 SQVTM and CDR2 ANQGSEA. The ends lost 4 bases at V and 0 bases at J; junction bases unmatched: 9. CDR3 bases: TGCAGCGTTGGTGGCCAGGGGGTGATTAGCAATCAGCCCCAGCATTTT. Residues: CSVGGQGVISNQPQHF. The full variable domain, completed using reference TRBV29-1 and TRBJ1-5, is SAVISQKPSRDICQRGTSLTIQCQVDSQVTMMFWYRQQPGQSLTLIATANQGSEATYESGFVIDKFPISRPNLTFSTLTVSNMSPEDSSIYLCSVGGQGVISNQPQHFGDGTRLSIL.

The genes are TRBV30 and TRBJ2-7; 7 bases are shared with TRBD1. Germline V gene data show CDR1 as GTSNPN and CDR2 as SVGIG (reference sequence). Trimming took 4 bases from V and 2 from J; bases not matched to a gene: 8. The CDR3 is made up of 14 amino acids. Written as DNA, the CDR3 is TGTGCCTGGATGCCGGGACAGATCACCTACGAGCAGTACTTC. It codes for CAWMPGQITYEQYF. Using reference TRBV30 and TRBJ2-7 for the parts outside the CDR3, the full variable domain is SQTIHQWPATLVQPVGSPLSLECTVEGTSNPNLYWYRQAAGRGLQLLFYSVGIGQISSEVPQNLSASRPQDRQFILSSKKLLLSDSGFYLCAWMPGQITYEQYFGPGTRLTVT.

The CDR3, as DNA: TGCAGTGCTAGTGGACAGGGCCACAATCAGCCCCAGCATTTT. This codes for CSASGQGHNQPQHF. The chain has TRBV20-1 and TRBJ1-5; 8 bases are a match to TRBD1. CDR1 is DFQATT and CDR2 is SNEGSKA in the germline V gene (reference sequence). The J segment lost 3 bases and the V segment lost 3 bases, leaving 4 bases of the junction unmatched. The CDR3 spans 14 residues.

This clonotype was found once. The V gene is TRBV12-3 or TRBV12-4, the J gene TRBJ2-7; D remains ambiguous. There are 20 residues in the CDR3. Trimming removed 2 bases from V and 1 base from J, with 27 bases in between. Written as DNA, the CDR3 is TGTGCCAGCAGTTTATTTTCCTTCCTCCGTTCGGGCAGACGGTCCTACGAGCAGTACTTC. This gives the protein CASSLFSFLRSGRRSYEQYF.

This chain connects TRBV2 to TRBJ2-3; no clear D. V was trimmed by 3 bases and J by 0 bases, leaving 1 base between them. The germline V gene has CDR1 SNHLY and CDR2 FYNNEI. This CDR3 region has 12 residues. CDR3 loop: CASSESTDTQYF. The CDR3 nucleotides are TGTGCCAGCAGTGAGAGCACAGATACGCAGTATTTT.

J is TRBJ2-7 and V is TRBV7-2; D is unresolved. The length of the CDR3 is 13 residues. Germline V CDR1 and CDR2: SGHTA, FQGNSA. V lost 6 bases and J lost 2, with 11 bases in between. The CDR3 here is CASSPKRPYEQYF. The CDR3, as DNA: TGTGCCAGCAGTCCAAAAAGACCCTACGAGCAGTACTTC.

This clonotype is a singleton in its sample. The V call is TRBV7-8, the J call TRBJ1-4; tentative D call: TRBD1 (6 bases). Trimming removed 0 bases from V and 0 bases from J, with 14 bases in between. This CDR3 comprises 18 residues. Germline-derived CDR1 and CDR2 are SGHVS and FQNEAQ. As DNA, the CDR3 is TGTGCCAGCAGCTTAGCGCTGGACAGTCGACCAACTAATGAAAAACTGTTTTTT. Residues: CASSLALDSRPTNEKLFF.

This chain joins TRBV3-1 and TRBJ2-3; D tentatively fits TRBD1 or TRBD2 (6 bases each). The V end was cut by 1 base, the J end by 3 bases, with 11 bases between. The V gene's germline CDR1 is LGHDT and CDR2 YNNKEL (reference sequence). The CDR3 extends over 15 amino acids. CDR3 bases: TGTGCCAGCAGCCAAGGAGGGGGGTTGACAGATACGCAGTATTTT. It codes for CASSQGGGLTDTQYF.

Here the CDR3 DNA reads TGTGCCAGCAGCTTCGTTCCGGGGGGGAGCACAGATACGCAGTATTTT. The encoded protein is CASSFVPGGSTDTQYF. This chain connects TRBV5-4 to TRBJ2-3, with TRBD2 matching over 8 bases. The CDR3 loop spans 16 amino acids. Germline trimming cut 2 bases from V and 0 bases from J; bases unmatched to any gene: 5. Per the germline V gene, CDR1 is SGHNT and CDR2 is YYREEE (reference sequence).

The chain carries TRBV4-3 and TRBJ2-4, with D perhaps TRBD1 (6 bases). V lost 6 bases and J 7 bases, leaving 13 bases between the germline ends. Per the germline V gene, CDR1 is LGHNA and CDR2 is YSLEER. The CDR3 spans 13 residues. This CDR3 is CASSPGQSNIQYF. CDR3 nucleotide sequence: TGCGCCAGCAGTCCCGGACAGTCCAACATTCAGTACTTC.

The chain joins TRBV29-1 to TRBJ2-3; D may match TRBD1 or TRBD2 (5 bases each). Trimming took off 5 bases at V and 3 bases at J, with 24 bases between the two ends. CDR1 SQVTM and CDR2 ANQGSEA come from the germline V gene. CDR3 length: 17 amino acids. CDR3 amino acids: CSVRWTRDPWGTDTQYF. CDR3 bases: TGCAGCGTTCGTTGGACCCGGGACCCCTGGGGGACAGATACGCAGTATTTT.

The DNA for the CDR3 is TGCAGTGCTCCGACTAGCGGGAACTACGAGCAGTACTTC. This encodes CSAPTSGNYEQYF. This chain links TRBV20-1 with TRBJ2-7; TRBD2 matches 11 bases. J was trimmed by 3 bases and V by 5 bases; bases with no gene match: 3. CDR1 is DFQATT, CDR2 SNEGSKA, per germline (reference sequence). The CDR3 length is 13 residues.

The chain combines TRBV29-1 with TRBJ2-3; D is unresolved. This CDR3 is 12 amino acids long. The germline gives CDR1 SQVTM, CDR2 ANQGSEA. V gave up 3 bases and J gave up 2 bases, with 6 bases separating them. CDR3 nucleotide sequence: TGCAGCGTTGACTTCACCACAGATACGCAGTATTTT. This sequence encodes CSVDFTTDTQYF.

The chain's CDR3 is CASSLVAGGQSPLHF. CDR3 DNA sequence: TGTGCCAGCAGTTTAGTGGCAGGGGGCCAATCACCCCTCCACTTT. The chain links TRBV12-3 or TRBV12-4 to TRBJ1-6, with 8 positions matching TRBD1. The V gene end was trimmed by 1 base and the J gene end by 10 bases; junction bases not matched to a gene: 6. The CDR3 has 15 residues.

V is TRBV7-3 and J is TRBJ2-3; 12 positions match TRBD2. V was pared by 5 bases and J by 3 bases, with 6 bases of the junction left unmatched. Germline values: CDR1 SGHTA, CDR2 FQGTGA. This CDR3 spans 16 amino acids. The CDR3 sequence: CASSPGLAGYTDTQYF. The CDR3 nucleotides read TGTGCCAGCAGCCCAGGACTAGCGGGGTATACAGATACGCAGTATTTT.

The chain joins TRBV15 to TRBJ1-1; D is unresolved. The V gene lost 1 base and the J gene lost 2 bases, with 11 bases spanning the gap. CDR1 and CDR2 from the germline V gene are LNHNV and YYDKDF (reference sequence). The CDR3 covers 15 residues. CDR3 region: CATSRGKTANTEAFF. The CDR3 nucleotides read TGTGCCACCAGCAGAGGGAAAACAGCCAACACTGAAGCTTTCTTT. The variable domain in full, with the rest retrieved from reference TRBV15 and TRBJ1-1, is DAMVIQNPRYQVTQFGKPVTLSCSQTLNHNVMYWYQQKSSQAPKLLFHYYDKDFNNEADTPDNFQSRRPNTSFCFLDIRSPGLGDTAMYLCATSRGKTANTEAFFGQGTRLTVV.

J is TRBJ1-1 and V is TRBV14; D gene uncertain. V was shortened by 4 bases and J by 6 bases, with 18 bases between the two germline ends. Germline assignment: CDR1 SGHDN and CDR2 FVKESK. The CDR3 covers 15 residues. The CDR3 bases are TGTGCCAGCAGCCCGGAAGTGGCGAGGGCTGCTGAAGCTTTCTTT. Protein: CASSPEVARAAEAFF.